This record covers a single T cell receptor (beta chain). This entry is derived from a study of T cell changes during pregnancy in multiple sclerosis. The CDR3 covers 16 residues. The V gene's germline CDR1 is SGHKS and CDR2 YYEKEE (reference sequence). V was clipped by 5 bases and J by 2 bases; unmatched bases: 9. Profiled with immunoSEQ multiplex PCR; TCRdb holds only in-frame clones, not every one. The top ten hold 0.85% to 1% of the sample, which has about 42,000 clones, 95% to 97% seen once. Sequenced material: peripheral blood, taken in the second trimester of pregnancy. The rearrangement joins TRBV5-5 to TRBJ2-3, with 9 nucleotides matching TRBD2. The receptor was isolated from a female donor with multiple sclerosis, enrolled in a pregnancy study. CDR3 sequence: CASSTLAGLATDTQYF. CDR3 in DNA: TGTGCCAGCAGTACTCTAGCGGGGTTGGCCACAGATACGCAGTATTTT.